The 20 T cell receptor beta chains below come from one sample, sequenced in a study of CD8 T cells in Susac syndrome. RNA in amounts of roughly 0.45 to 1 ug was reverse transcribed with random hexamers. In TCRdb, the immunoSEQ multiplex PCR reads were re-called with MiXCR into one record per CDR3 protein. Here the sample spans some 150,000 distinct CDR3 sequences, 85% to 95% being singletons. The sequenced material came from CD8+ T cells from PBMCs. These receptors all stem from a human donor with multiple sclerosis.

The chain carries TRBV7-8 and TRBJ2-7; D is ambiguous. Germline V lookup: CDR1 SGHVS, CDR2 FQNEAQ. V gave up 0 bases and J gave up 6 bases, with 12 bases separating them. The CDR3 covers 14 residues. CDR3 sequence reads: CASSLAPGLPEQYF. For the CDR3, the DNA is TGTGCCAGCAGCTTAGCGCCCGGTTTGCCCGAGCAGTACTTC.

This sequence joins TRBV29-1 and TRBJ2-7, with a weak D call TRBD1 (5 bases). CDR1 and CDR2 from the germline V gene are SQVTM and ANQGSEA. CDR3 length: 11 amino acids. Trimming shortened V by 6 bases and J by 6 bases, and 12 bases separated the two germline ends. CDR3 nucleotide sequence: TGCAGCGTGCAGGGTCCAAGCGAGCAGTACTTC. Encoded protein: CSVQGPSEQYF.

The rearrangement joins TRBV9 to TRBJ2-7; D is perhaps TRBD2 (6 bases). Looked up from germline, CDR1 is SGDLS and CDR2 is YYNGEE. Trimming left V 4 bases short and J 2 bases short, with 13 bases between. The CDR3 loop spans 14 amino acids. The CDR3 region is CASSPSGQAYEQYF. For the CDR3, the DNA is TGTGCCAGCAGCCCGAGCGGGCAAGCCTACGAGCAGTACTTC.

The chain is built from TRBV7-9 and TRBJ2-3; D is ambiguous. This CDR3 spans 14 amino acids. V was shortened by 5 bases and J by 1 base, with 10 bases between the two germline ends. Germline loops: CDR1 SEHNR, CDR2 FQNEAQ (reference sequence). The CDR3 nucleotides are TGTGCCAGCAGCCATCCTCAACGCACAGATACGCAGTATTTT. This translates into CASSHPQRTDTQYF.

The V gene is TRBV9, the J gene TRBJ2-6; weak D call: TRBD1 (6 bases). Germline CDR1 is SGDLS and CDR2 is YYNGEE. The CDR3 runs to 16 residues. The V gene lost 3 bases and the J gene lost 0 bases, with 10 bases spanning the gap. The CDR3 sequence: CASSGTASSGANVLTF. CDR3 nucleotides: TGTGCCAGCAGCGGGACAGCCAGCTCTGGGGCCAACGTCCTGACTTTC.

This rearrangement joins TRBV7-9 to TRBJ1-2; TRBD1 matches 7 bases. V lost 4 bases, J lost 0 bases, and 2 bases stayed unmatched. CDR3 length equals 14 residues. Per germline, CDR1 SEHNR and CDR2 FQNEAQ (reference sequence). The CDR3: CASSSGQPNYGYTF. CDR3 sequence (DNA): TGTGCCAGCAGCTCGGGACAGCCTAACTATGGCTACACCTTC. Complete variable domain (other parts from reference TRBV7-9 and TRBJ1-2): DTGVSQNPRHKITKRGQNVTFRCDPISEHNRLYWYRQTLGQGPEFLTYFQNEAQLEKSRLLSDRFSAERPKGSFSTLEIQRTEQGDSAMYLCASSSGQPNYGYTFGSGTRLTVV.

The table lists this clonotype with a count of one. The rearrangement uses TRBV5-6 and TRBJ1-2; possible D gene TRBD1, 6 bases. Trimming removed 4 bases at V and 2 bases at J, with 15 bases between. Germline CDR1 reads SGHDT; CDR2 reads YYEEEE. The CDR3 consists of 15 residues. DNA for the CDR3: TGTGCCAGCAGCCCACCCCCGGACAGAAACTATGGCTACACCTTC. The encoded protein is CASSPPPDRNYGYTF.

CDR3 residues: CAISVFLSQGVYEQYF. Here the CDR3 DNA reads TGTGCCATCAGCGTTTTCTTATCACAGGGTGTCTACGAGCAGTACTTC. The genes are TRBV10-3 and TRBJ2-7; D perhaps matches TRBD1 (6 bases). Trimming pared 6 bases from V and 3 bases from J, leaving 21 bases between. This CDR3 contains 16 residues. CDR1 and CDR2 from the germline V gene are ENHRY and SYGVKD.

The chain recombines TRBV29-1 with TRBJ2-1; D call uncertain. V was cut by 4 bases and J by 1 base, with 11 bases left in between. CDR1 SQVTM and CDR2 ANQGSEA come from the germline V gene. The CDR3 consists of 14 residues. The chain's CDR3 is CSVVPQTSYNEQFF. CDR3 nucleotides: TGCAGCGTTGTACCCCAGACTTCCTACAATGAGCAGTTCTTC.

The V call is TRBV29-1, the J call TRBJ2-1; 7 nucleotides align to TRBD2. Germline-derived CDR1 and CDR2 are SQVTM and ANQGSEA. The CDR3 totals 13 residues. With V trimmed by 5 bases and J by 7 bases, 8 bases remained unmatched. The CDR3 nucleotides read TGCAGCGTTCGGGGAGGGGCATGGAATGAGCAGTTCTTC. This gives the protein CSVRGGAWNEQFF.

The chain has TRBV21-1 and TRBJ2-7; TRBD2, the table's D call, lacks a check against the DNA. TRBV21-1 is a pseudogene locus. The CDR3 spans 13 residues. The CDR3 protein is CASVSEGRIWQYF. CDR3 in DNA: TGTGCCAGCGTTTCGGAGGGAAGAATATGGCAGTACTTC.

This rearrangement joins TRBV12-3 or TRBV12-4 to TRBJ2-5; D is perhaps TRBD2 (5 bases). The CDR3 sequence is 14 residues long. V lost 6 bases and J 5 bases, leaving 16 bases between the germline ends. CDR3 sequence: CASSETSPGETQYF. CDR3 DNA sequence: TGTGCCAGCAGCGAAACTAGTCCGGGGGAGACCCAGTACTTC.

The V and J genes are TRBV12-3 or TRBV12-4 and TRBJ1-6; 10 bases map to TRBD1. With V trimmed by 6 bases and J by 10 bases, 9 bases remained unmatched. The CDR3 spans 15 residues. DNA for the CDR3: TGTGCCAGCAGACCCCGACAGGGGGCACGGTCACCCCTCCACTTT. The encoded protein is CASRPRQGARSPLHF.

The J gene is TRBJ2-4, the V gene TRBV7-9, with TRBD2 as a possible D gene (7 bases). This CDR3 is 14 amino acids long. V lost 3 bases to trimming and J lost 6 bases, with 12 bases between them. Looked up from germline, CDR1 is SEHNR and CDR2 is FQNEAQ (reference sequence). CDR3 region: CASSFGGGRNIQYF. Written as DNA, the CDR3 is TGTGCCAGCAGCTTCGGCGGGGGCAGAAACATTCAGTACTTC.

This CDR3 reads CASSSRETGTDYGYTF. The DNA for the CDR3 is TGTGCCAGCAGCTCAAGGGAAACAGGGACGGACTATGGCTACACCTTC. The genes are TRBV7-9 and TRBJ1-2; perhaps TRBD1 as D (6 bases). The CDR3 is made up of 16 amino acids. V lost 4 bases, J lost 3 bases, and 18 bases lay in between. The germline V gene encodes CDR1 SEHNR and CDR2 FQNEAQ (reference sequence). The variable domain in full, completed from reference TRBV7-9 and TRBJ1-2, reads DTGVSQNPRHKITKRGQNVTFRCDPISEHNRLYWYRQTLGQGPEFLTYFQNEAQLEKSRLLSDRFSAERPKGSFSTLEIQRTEQGDSAMYLCASSSRETGTDYGYTFGSGTRLTVV.

The chain combines TRBV12-3 or TRBV12-4 with TRBJ2-7; no clear D. The V and J ends lost 1 base and 7 bases respectively, with 11 bases between them. This CDR3 is built from 13 residues. This CDR3 is CASSLGGPMEQYF. As DNA, the CDR3 is TGTGCCAGCAGTTTAGGAGGTCCTATGGAGCAGTACTTC.

The chain is built from TRBV5-1 and TRBJ2-1, with 7 nucleotides matching TRBD2. The J segment lost 4 bases and the V segment lost 4 bases, leaving 23 bases of the junction unmatched. The germline V gene encodes CDR1 SGHRS and CDR2 YFSETQ. The CDR3 sequence is 20 residues long. The CDR3 loop is CASSPFLRLSGRVGYNEQFF. Written as DNA, the CDR3 is TGCGCCAGCAGCCCCTTTTTGAGGCTTAGCGGGCGAGTGGGATACAATGAGCAGTTCTTC. Together with reference TRBV5-1 and TRBJ2-1, the CDR3 gives the full variable domain: KAGVTQTPRYLIKTRGQQVTLSCSPISGHRSVSWYQQTPGQGLQFLFEYFSETQRNKGNFPGRFSGRQFSNSRSEMNVSTLELGDSALYLCASSPFLRLSGRVGYNEQFFGPGTRLTVL.

V usage is TRBV10-3 and J usage is TRBJ2-3, with TRBD1 identical over 8 bases. With V trimmed by 6 bases and J by 2 bases, 7 bases remained unmatched. From germline, CDR1 is ENHRY and CDR2 SYGVKD. The CDR3 totals 15 residues. This chain's CDR3 is CAISGTGGTTDTQYF. The CDR3 DNA sequence: TGTGCCATCAGCGGAACAGGGGGGACCACAGATACGCAGTATTTT.

The rearrangement uses TRBV7-9 and TRBJ1-2; no definite D call. The CDR3 is 11 amino acids. V was shortened by 5 bases and J by 8 bases, with 9 bases between the two germline ends. Germline V gene lookup returns CDR1 SEHNR and CDR2 FQNEAQ (reference sequence). CDR3 loop: CASSRTQGYTF. As DNA, the CDR3 is TGTGCCAGCAGCCGGACCCAAGGCTACACCTTC.

The V call is TRBV6-2 or TRBV6-3, the J call TRBJ2-1, with 10 bases that match TRBD2. This CDR3 is built from 14 residues. The junction had 8 bases not matched to a gene; V was cut back by 8 bases and J by 7 bases. Per germline, CDR1 MNHEY and CDR2 SVGEGT. The CDR3 DNA follows: TGTGCCAGCTGCCTTAGCGGGGGGCTTAATGAGCAGTTCTTC. Amino acid sequence: CASCLSGGLNEQFF.